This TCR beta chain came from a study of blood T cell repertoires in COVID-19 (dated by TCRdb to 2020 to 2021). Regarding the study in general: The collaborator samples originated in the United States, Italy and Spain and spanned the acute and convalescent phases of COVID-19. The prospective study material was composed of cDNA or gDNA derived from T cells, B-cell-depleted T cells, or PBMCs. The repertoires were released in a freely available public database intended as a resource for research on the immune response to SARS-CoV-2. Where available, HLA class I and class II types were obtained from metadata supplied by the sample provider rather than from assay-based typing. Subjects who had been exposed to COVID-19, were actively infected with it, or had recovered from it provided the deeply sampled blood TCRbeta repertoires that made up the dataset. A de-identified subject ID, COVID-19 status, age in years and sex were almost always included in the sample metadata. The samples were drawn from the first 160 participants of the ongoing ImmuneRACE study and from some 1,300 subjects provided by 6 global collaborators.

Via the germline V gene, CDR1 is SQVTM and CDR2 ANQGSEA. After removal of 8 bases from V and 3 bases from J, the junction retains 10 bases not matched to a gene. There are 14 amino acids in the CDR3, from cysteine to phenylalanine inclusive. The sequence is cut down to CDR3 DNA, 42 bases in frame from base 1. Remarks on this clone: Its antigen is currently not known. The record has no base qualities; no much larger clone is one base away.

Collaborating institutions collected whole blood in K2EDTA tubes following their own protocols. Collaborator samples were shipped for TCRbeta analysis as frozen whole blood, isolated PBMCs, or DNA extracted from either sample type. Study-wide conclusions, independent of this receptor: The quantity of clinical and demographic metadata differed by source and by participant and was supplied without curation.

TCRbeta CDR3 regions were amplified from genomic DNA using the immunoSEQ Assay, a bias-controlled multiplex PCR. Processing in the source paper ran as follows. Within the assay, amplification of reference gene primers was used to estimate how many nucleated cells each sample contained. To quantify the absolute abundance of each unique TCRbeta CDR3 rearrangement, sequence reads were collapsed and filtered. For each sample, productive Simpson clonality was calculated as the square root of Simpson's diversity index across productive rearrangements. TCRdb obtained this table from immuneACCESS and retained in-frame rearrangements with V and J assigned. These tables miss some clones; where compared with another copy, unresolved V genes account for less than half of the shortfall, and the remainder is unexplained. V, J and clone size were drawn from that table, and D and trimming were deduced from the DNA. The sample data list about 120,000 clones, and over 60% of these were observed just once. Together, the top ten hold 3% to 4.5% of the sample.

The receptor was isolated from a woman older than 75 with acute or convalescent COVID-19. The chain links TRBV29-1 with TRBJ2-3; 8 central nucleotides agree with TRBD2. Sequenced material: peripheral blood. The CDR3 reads CSTTAGGITDTQYF. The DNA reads TGCAGCACCACCGCGGGGGGCATAACAGATACGCAGTATTTT.